The T cell receptor beta chain under discussion was sequenced for a study of response to subunit inactivated influenza vaccine. This clonotype has just a few counts. The V end lost 6 bases, the J end lost 5 bases, and 17 bases lay between the germline ends. Germline CDR1 is MNHEY and CDR2 is SMNVEV (reference sequence). CDR3 size: 14 residues. From the RT-PCR reads, TCRdb called clonotypes with MiXCR, one entry per CDR3 protein. The sample lists under 200,000 distinct CDR3 sequences; about 10% were seen once. This specimen was CD8+ T cells sorted from PBMCs, taken less than 30 months after vaccination. This TCR derives from a man between 50 and 69 years old who received an inactivated influenza vaccine. This chain uses TRBV27 with TRBJ2-7; no firm D call. The CDR3 spells CASRSGPPMDEQYF. CDR3 nucleotide sequence: TGTGCCAGCAGGTCCGGGCCGCCCATGGACGAGCAGTACTTC.